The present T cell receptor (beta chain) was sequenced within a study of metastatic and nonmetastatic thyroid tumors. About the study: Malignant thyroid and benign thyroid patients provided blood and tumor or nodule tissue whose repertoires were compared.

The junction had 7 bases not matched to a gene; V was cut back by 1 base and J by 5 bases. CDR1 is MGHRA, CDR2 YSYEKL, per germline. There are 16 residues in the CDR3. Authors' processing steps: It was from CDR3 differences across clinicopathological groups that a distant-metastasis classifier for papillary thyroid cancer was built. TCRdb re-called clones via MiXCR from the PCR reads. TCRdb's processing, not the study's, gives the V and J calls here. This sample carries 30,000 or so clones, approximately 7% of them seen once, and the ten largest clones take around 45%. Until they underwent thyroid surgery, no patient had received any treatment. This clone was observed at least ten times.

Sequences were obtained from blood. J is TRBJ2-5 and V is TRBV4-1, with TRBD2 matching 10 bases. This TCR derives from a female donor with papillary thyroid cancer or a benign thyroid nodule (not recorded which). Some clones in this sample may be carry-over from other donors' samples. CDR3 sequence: CASSQAQRGGGETQYF. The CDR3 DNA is TGCGCCAGCAGCCAAGCCCAGCGGGGGGGAGGGGAGACCCAGTACTTC.